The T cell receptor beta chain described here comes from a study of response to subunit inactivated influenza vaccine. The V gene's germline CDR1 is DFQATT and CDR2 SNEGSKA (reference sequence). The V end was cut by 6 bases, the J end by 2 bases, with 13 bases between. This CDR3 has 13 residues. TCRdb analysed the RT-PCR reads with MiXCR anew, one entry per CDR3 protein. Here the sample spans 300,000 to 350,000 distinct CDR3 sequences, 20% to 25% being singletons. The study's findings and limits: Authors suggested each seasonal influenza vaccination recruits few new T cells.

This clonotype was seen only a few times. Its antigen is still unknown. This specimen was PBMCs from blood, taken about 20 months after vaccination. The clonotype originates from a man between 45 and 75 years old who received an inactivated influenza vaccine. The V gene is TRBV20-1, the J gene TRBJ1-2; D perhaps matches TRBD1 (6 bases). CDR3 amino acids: CSAQTGPNYGYTF. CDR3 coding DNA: TGCAGTGCGCAGACAGGACCGAACTATGGCTACACCTTC.